The 25 T cell receptor beta chains given below trace back to one sample, sequenced in a study of T cells after yellow fever vaccination. TCRdb ran MiXCR on the 5' RACE reads and lists one entry per CDR3 protein. The profile shows 300,000 or so distinct CDR3 sequences, roughly 8% of them singletons. Sequenced here: PBMCs, sampled roughly seven weeks after the first yellow fever vaccination. All receptors come from a man between 18 and 29 years old who received the YFV17D yellow fever vaccine.

This clonotype showed up many times. The genes are TRBV18 and TRBJ2-7; 9 bases map to TRBD1. The length of the CDR3 is 14 residues. Germline V gives CDR1 KGHSH, CDR2 LQKENI. V dropped 4 bases and J dropped 3; count of bases not matched to a gene: 4. This CDR3 is CASSLRQGVYEQYF. CDR3 bases: TGTGCCAGCTCACTGAGACAGGGGGTCTACGAGCAGTACTTC.

The chain carries TRBV7-2 and TRBJ1-1; no clear D. Deletions cut 5 bases from V and 2 bases from J, with 9 bases between. CDR1 is SGHTA, CDR2 FQGNSA, per germline. This CDR3 has 13 residues. This chain's CDR3 is CASSRTPNTEAFF. The CDR3 bases are TGTGCCAGCAGCCGTACACCCAACACTGAAGCTTTCTTT.

This clonotype was observed many times. For the CDR3, the DNA is TGCAGCGTCGCACTACTAGGGGATAAATCAGATACGCAGTATTTT. Its translation: CSVALLGDKSDTQYF. This rearrangement joins TRBV29-1 to TRBJ2-3; D tentatively fits TRBD1 or TRBD2 (5 bases each). This CDR3 comprises 15 residues. V lost 6 bases and J lost 4, with 20 bases in between. Germline V CDR1 and CDR2: SQVTM, ANQGSEA.

The V and J genes are TRBV5-1 and TRBJ2-5; D might be TRBD1 or TRBD2, each matching 6 bases. The CDR3 consists of 16 residues. V was shortened by 5 bases and J by 5 bases, with 22 bases between the two germline ends. Germline values: CDR1 SGHRS, CDR2 YFSETQ. CDR3 residues: CASSLAVSGAGETQYF. In DNA form, the CDR3 reads TGCGCCAGCAGTCTGGCGGTCTCGGGGGCTGGGGAGACCCAGTACTTC.

This clonotype has a handful of counts. V is TRBV3-1 and J is TRBJ2-5; D is ambiguous. CDR1 LGHDT and CDR2 YNNKEL come from the germline V gene (reference sequence). V lost 0 bases and J lost 7, with 15 bases in between. This CDR3 spans 15 amino acids. The CDR3 sequence is CASSQDNNPSGTQYF. As DNA, the CDR3 is TGTGCCAGCAGCCAAGATAACAACCCCTCCGGGACCCAGTACTTC.

In this sample, this clonotype turned up a few times. The chain combines TRBV20-1 with TRBJ1-4; D is undetermined. The length of the CDR3 is 14 residues. V was shortened by 3 bases and J by 0 bases, with 8 bases between the two germline ends. CDR1 is DFQATT, CDR2 SNEGSKA, per germline (reference sequence). CDR3 sequence reads: CSASESATNEKLFF. CDR3 in DNA: TGCAGTGCTAGTGAATCCGCAACTAATGAAAAACTGTTTTTT.

This rearrangement joins TRBV7-3 to TRBJ1-1; 7 bases map to TRBD1. V was clipped by 0 bases and J by 10 bases; unmatched bases: 14. This CDR3 is 16 amino acids long. CDR1 and CDR2 from the germline V gene are SGHTA and FQGTGA. This CDR3 reads CASSLTADRASVGAFF. CDR3 sequence (DNA): TGTGCCAGCAGCTTAACGGCCGACAGGGCGTCTGTGGGAGCTTTCTTT.

This chain uses TRBV4-1 with TRBJ2-2; D gene unclear. Trimming left V 0 bases short and J 0 bases short, with 5 bases between. The CDR3 has 15 amino acids. Germline CDR1 reads MGHRA; CDR2 reads YSYEKL. CDR3 sequence: CASSQEAANTGELFF. The CDR3 region has the DNA TGCGCCAGCAGCCAAGAGGCAGCGAACACCGGGGAGCTGTTTTTT.

This clonotype was counted between two and nine times. This chain links TRBV6-1 with TRBJ1-2, with D tentatively TRBD1 (6 bases). The V gene's germline CDR1 is MNHNS and CDR2 SASEGT. The germline V and J ends were trimmed by 5 bases and 4 bases, with 14 bases remaining between them. The CDR3 runs to 14 residues. The CDR3 coding sequence is TGTGCCAGCAGTAATCCGGGACACAGCTATGGCTACACCTTC. Translated, it gives CASSNPGHSYGYTF.

This clonotype was counted a few times. This chain links TRBV4-3 with TRBJ1-6, with D unclear. The CDR3 sequence is 16 residues long. Looked up from germline, CDR1 is LGHNA and CDR2 is YSLEER. Deletions cut 1 base from V and 8 bases from J, with 15 bases between. CDR3 amino acids: CASSQAMVPGDSPLHF. For the CDR3, the DNA is TGCGCCAGCAGCCAAGCTATGGTTCCGGGAGATTCACCCCTCCACTTT.

The rearrangement uses TRBV12-5 and TRBJ2-7, with 8 positions matching TRBD1. After removal of 2 bases from V and 9 bases from J, the junction contained 12 bases not matched to a gene. Germline CDR1 LGHNT, CDR2 FRNRAP. The CDR3 spans 15 residues. The CDR3 here is CASGLSADRAFGQYF. Written as DNA, the CDR3 is TGTGCTAGTGGTTTGTCGGCGGACAGGGCTTTCGGGCAGTACTTC.

The chain uses TRBV7-2 and TRBJ1-2, with no clear D. CDR3 length: 13 amino acids. The V end was cut by 2 bases, the J end by 8 bases, with 12 bases between. Germline V gives CDR1 SGHTA, CDR2 FQGNSA. The CDR3 region is CASSLRQDGGYTF. The CDR3 DNA is TGTGCCAGCAGCTTACGGCAGGATGGGGGCTACACCTTC.

A few counts support this clonotype. The V and J genes are TRBV6-5 and TRBJ2-1; 8 bases fit TRBD2. Germline-derived CDR1 and CDR2 are MNHEY and SVGAGI. The CDR3 extends over 16 amino acids. V was pared by 2 bases and J by 9 bases, with 12 bases of the junction left unmatched. CDR3 sequence: CASSYGGRTGSIEQFF. In DNA, the CDR3 is TGTGCCAGCAGTTACGGCGGGAGGACTGGATCAATTGAGCAGTTCTTC.

The gene calls are TRBV7-9 and TRBJ2-1; tentatively, D is TRBD1 (5 bases). This CDR3 is 15 amino acids long. Germline CDR1 and CDR2: SEHNR and FQNEAQ (reference sequence). Trimming removed 2 bases from V and 4 bases from J, with 12 bases in between. The CDR3 loop is CASSLRGLGYNEQFF. CDR3 bases: TGTGCCAGCAGCTTAAGGGGTCTGGGGTACAATGAGCAGTTCTTC.

This clonotype has a handful of counts. The chain carries TRBV7-3 and TRBJ2-5, with unresolved D. V gave up 5 bases and J gave up 8 bases, with 9 bases separating them. Per germline, CDR1 SGHTA and CDR2 FQGTGA. This CDR3 region has 11 residues. The CDR3 protein is CASSAGSTQYF. In DNA form, the CDR3 reads TGTGCCAGCAGCGCCGGGTCCACCCAGTACTTC.

The chain couples TRBV20-1 to TRBJ2-3, with 8 nucleotides matching TRBD2. Trimming at V came to 5 bases and at J to 0 bases, leaving 1 base not matched to a gene. The CDR3 covers 13 residues. CDR1 and CDR2 from the germline V gene are DFQATT and SNEGSKA (reference sequence). This chain's CDR3 is CSAPGGSTDTQYF. CDR3 coding DNA: TGCAGTGCTCCGGGGGGGAGCACAGATACGCAGTATTTT.

This clonotype was detected a few times. The rearrangement uses TRBV3-1 and TRBJ1-1, with a possible D match to TRBD1 (5 bases). V was pared by 2 bases and J by 11 bases, with 15 bases between. The CDR3 loop spans 13 amino acids. Germline V gene data show CDR1 as LGHDT and CDR2 as YNNKEL (reference sequence). The DNA of the CDR3 is TGTGCCAGCAGCCAATTTGGGGTCCGACAGGCTTTCTTT. This codes for CASSQFGVRQAFF.

This chain connects TRBV27 to TRBJ1-6; 8 bases fit TRBD1. CDR3 size: 15 residues. The V gene's germline CDR1 is MNHEY and CDR2 SMNVEV (reference sequence). V lost 8 bases, J lost 6 bases, and 9 bases stayed unmatched. This chain's CDR3 is CASLPRTGLNSPLHF. As DNA, the CDR3 is TGTGCCAGCCTACCTAGGACAGGGCTTAATTCACCCCTCCACTTT.

With respect to this clonotype: This may come from a read error, since a much larger clone is one base off. This chain uses TRBV7-2 with TRBJ2-5; D is ambiguous. Germline CDR1 reads SGHTA; CDR2 reads FQGNSA. The CDR3 spans 12 residues. The germline V and J ends were trimmed by 8 bases and 5 bases, with 12 bases remaining between them. CDR3 region: CASCPRMETQYF. CDR3 coding DNA: TGTGCCAGCTGCCCCCGCATGGAGACCCAGTACTTC.

This clonotype was observed a handful of times. The chain combines TRBV12-3 or TRBV12-4 with TRBJ2-7; D uncertain. The V end was cut by 3 bases, the J end by 4 bases, with 13 bases between. The CDR3 is 14 residues long. DNA for the CDR3: TGTGCCAGCAGTTTCGTTATTACGGCGTACGAGCAGTACTTC. Translating gives CASSFVITAYEQYF.

This clonotype occurred a few times. The chain joins TRBV2 to TRBJ1-3, with D unresolved. CDR3 length: 12 residues. Germline V gene data show CDR1 as SNHLY and CDR2 as FYNNEI. V was pared by 9 bases and J by 3 bases, with 9 bases between. CDR3 DNA sequence: TGTGCCAGTGGAGGAAATGGAAACACCATATATTTT. Translated, it gives CASGGNGNTIYF.

The chain joins TRBV5-6 to TRBJ1-2, with a possible D match to TRBD1 (5 bases). From germline, CDR1 is SGHDT and CDR2 YYEEEE. Trimming stripped 7 bases from V and 4 bases from J, with 17 bases between. This CDR3 is built from 14 residues. The CDR3 DNA follows: TGTGCCAGCGGCCCGGGGCTCATGTGCTATGGCTACACCTTC. Translation: CASGPGLMCYGYTF.

The chain has TRBV18 and TRBJ1-1; 7 bases map to TRBD1. Germline lookup yields CDR1 KGHSH and CDR2 LQKENI. The J segment lost 7 bases and the V segment lost 4 bases, leaving 12 bases of the junction unmatched. The CDR3 is 15 residues long. CDR3 coding DNA: TGTGCCAGCTCACTTGCCGGGACAGTCTCAATTGAAGCTTTCTTT. Its protein is CASSLAGTVSIEAFF.

This clonotype has just a few counts. The chain couples TRBV9 to TRBJ2-2; D remains unclear. Germline CDR1 SGDLS, CDR2 YYNGEE. The germline V and J ends were trimmed by 3 bases and 3 bases, with 9 bases remaining between them. The CDR3 runs 14 residues. The CDR3 DNA is TGTGCCAGCAGCGACCTCTGGGACACCGGGGAGCTGTTTTTT. It translates to CASSDLWDTGELFF. The whole variable domain, remainder taken from reference TRBV9 and TRBJ2-2, is DSGVTQTPKHLITATGQRVTLRCSPRSGDLSVYWYQQSLDQGLQFLIQYYNGEERAKGNILERFSAQQFPDLHSELNLSSLELGDSALYFCASSDLWDTGELFFGEGSRLTVL.

This clonotype was seen ten or more times. The chain joins TRBV28 to TRBJ1-1; tentative D call: TRBD1 (6 bases). The CDR3 sequence is 14 residues long. Trimming left V 7 bases short and J 7 bases short, with 19 bases between. Per germline, CDR1 MDHEN and CDR2 SYDVKM. CDR3 sequence: CASTPGGRPLEAFF. The CDR3 DNA sequence: TGTGCCAGCACTCCTGGGGGGCGACCCCTTGAAGCTTTCTTT.